This T cell receptor (beta chain) was sequenced in a study of CD8 T cells in ankylosing spondylitis. Germline-derived CDR1 and CDR2 are LGHDT and YNNKEL (reference sequence). V dropped 4 bases and J dropped 3; count of bases not matched to a gene: 8. CDR3 length: 17 amino acids. TCRdb reprocessed the 5' RACE reads via MiXCR and lists one record per CDR3 protein. The sample yields a few hundred thousand distinct CDR3 sequences, around 10% seen once. This TCR came from a female donor with ankylosing spondylitis or in good health (not recorded which). The J gene is TRBJ2-3, the V gene TRBV3-1; 12 bases are shared with TRBD2. Sequenced material: blood, either unsorted or a sorted T cell fraction (not recorded which). CDR3 region: CASSLPPTSGGTDTQYF. For the CDR3, the DNA is TGTGCCAGCAGCCTCCCTCCCACTAGCGGGGGGACAGATACGCAGTATTTT.